These 12 T cell receptor beta chains were all obtained from the same sample, sequenced in a study of shared clonotypes between healthy human individuals. Clones were read by immunoSEQ multiplex PCR, and TCRdb kept only the in-frame ones, dropping some. The table lists more than 400,000 clones, 60% to 80% of them singletons. The sample taken for sequencing was PBMCs. These receptors all stem from a woman between 40 and 55 years old in good health. Some clones in this sample may be carry-over from other donors' samples.

The rearrangement joins TRBV6-4 to TRBJ2-1, with unresolved D. Trimming cost V 6 bases and J 6 bases, with 18 bases left between them. The CDR3 consists of 15 residues. CDR1 MRHNA and CDR2 SNTAGT come from the germline V gene. CDR3 in amino acids: CASRPPQYARNEQFF. CDR3 nucleotides: TGTGCCAGCAGACCACCCCAGTACGCACGCAATGAGCAGTTCTTC.

The rearrangement joins TRBV10-3 to TRBJ1-1; D perhaps matches TRBD1 (5 bases). V dropped 8 bases and J dropped 2 bases, with 6 bases sitting between them. The CDR3 has 11 amino acids. From germline, CDR1 is ENHRY and CDR2 SYGVKD. The CDR3 loop reads CAIQGNTEAFF. CDR3 DNA: TGTGCCATCCAGGGTAACACTGAAGCTTTCTTT.

In this sample, this clone turned up once. The chain joins TRBV6-1 to TRBJ2-1; 7 bases match TRBD1. The CDR3 is 13 amino acids. CDR1 MNHNS and CDR2 SASEGT come from the germline V gene. V lost 5 bases, J lost 10 bases, and 8 bases stayed unmatched. The CDR3, as DNA: TGTGCCAGCAGTAAAGAGGGGGCCAGGGAGCAGTTCTTC. It encodes CASSKEGAREQFF.

This sequence joins TRBV5-6 and TRBJ1-2; TRBD1 matches at 9 bases. The CDR3 is 13 residues long. The trim removed 3 bases at V and 3 bases at J, leaving 0 bases unmatched. Germline CDR1 SGHDT, CDR2 YYEEEE. CDR3 coding DNA: TGTGCCAGCAGCTGGGACAGGGACTATGGCTACACCTTC. It encodes CASSWDRDYGYTF.

V and J are TRBV5-1 and TRBJ2-2; D might be TRBD1 (5 bases). The CDR3 has 14 residues. V was cut by 4 bases and J by 4 bases, with 11 bases left in between. Germline V gene data show CDR1 as SGHRS and CDR2 as YFSETQ. The CDR3 loop reads CASSIGHITGELFF. The DNA for the CDR3 is TGCGCCAGCAGCATAGGACACATCACCGGGGAGCTGTTTTTT.

The chain recombines TRBV7-9 with TRBJ2-1; 10 bases line up with TRBD2. The V segment lost 1 base and the J segment 6 bases; nucleotides outside the gene matches: 6. Germline CDR1 SEHNR, CDR2 FQNEAQ (reference sequence). CDR3 length equals 16 residues. CDR3 bases: TGTGCCAGCAGCTTAGGAGCGGGAGGGCCCAGCAATGAGCAGTTCTTC. It translates to CASSLGAGGPSNEQFF.

The rearrangement joins TRBV11-2 to TRBJ2-5; TRBD1 is a possible D gene (6 bases). Germline CDR1 SGHAT, CDR2 FQNNGV. The CDR3 consists of 11 residues. V gave up 0 bases and J gave up 12 bases, with 8 bases separating them. CDR3: CASSLDQGKYF. The CDR3 coding sequence is TGTGCCAGCAGCTTAGACCAGGGGAAGTACTTC.

In regard to this clone: This sample includes further DNA sequences coding for the same CDR3. This chain joins TRBV2 and TRBJ2-5; D is perhaps TRBD2 (6 bases). The CDR3 is 12 amino acids. Trimming shortened V by 6 bases and J by 4 bases, and 9 bases separated the two germline ends. CDR1 and CDR2 from the germline V gene are SNHLY and FYNNEI. In DNA form, the CDR3 reads TGTGCCAGCAGAACGGAGGGAGAGACCCAGTACTTC. Translating gives CASRTEGETQYF.

The chain combines TRBV10-3 with TRBJ1-1; TRBD1 matches 8 bases. Germline CDR1 is ENHRY and CDR2 is SYGVKD. This CDR3 has 15 residues. Trimming took 6 bases from V and 3 from J; bases not matched to a gene: 9. CDR3 amino acids: CAIRAGSGGYTEAFF. The CDR3 nucleotides are TGTGCCATCAGAGCCGGTTCAGGGGGCTACACTGAAGCTTTCTTT.

This clone was seen only once. The chain uses TRBV9 and TRBJ2-7; perhaps TRBD1 as D (6 bases). The CDR3 loop spans 15 amino acids. CDR1 SGDLS and CDR2 YYNGEE come from the germline V gene. Trimming left V 0 bases short and J 4 bases short, with 14 bases between. DNA for the CDR3: TGTGCCAGCAGCGTAGGAGTGGCAGGGGTGTACGAGCAGTACTTC. Translation gives CASSVGVAGVYEQYF.

The chain couples TRBV6-5 to TRBJ2-1; 8 bases map to TRBD2. There are 16 residues in the CDR3. Germline V lookup: CDR1 MNHEY, CDR2 SVGAGI. J lost 6 bases, V lost 0 bases, and 7 bases had no gene match. The CDR3: CASSYSRGGAFNEQFF. The DNA for the CDR3 is TGTGCCAGCAGTTACTCCCGGGGGGGGGCCTTCAATGAGCAGTTCTTC.

This clone was detected only a few times. This same CDR3 is encoded by further DNA sequences in the sample. The chain is built from TRBV14 and TRBJ2-1, with D unresolved. The germline V and J ends were trimmed by 0 bases and 7 bases, with 7 bases remaining between them. The CDR3 totals 13 residues. Germline loops: CDR1 SGHDN, CDR2 FVKESK. This chain's CDR3 is CASSQDLGNEQFF. The CDR3 DNA reads as TGTGCCAGCAGCCAAGATCTGGGTAATGAGCAGTTCTTC.